This is a list of T cell receptor beta chains from one sample in a study of STAT5B mutations in CD4+ large granular lymphocyte leukemia. Produced via immunoSEQ multiplex PCR; TCRdb's table is partial and in-frame only. The sample includes some 30,000 clones, around 66% of them seen just once. The sample consisted of CD4+ T cells from blood buffy coats. The receptors were gathered from a human donor in good health. The CDR3 runs from the conserved cysteine through the conserved F or W. D genes are given only for firm matches. The size field is filled for only some rows; it gives once, few, many or a size class.

>NA|NA|TRBV25-1|TRBJ1-5
TGTGCCAGCAGTCATGGGGGGCCGGGCCAGCCCCAGCATTTT
CASSHGGPGQPQHF
>NA|TRBD2|TRBV6-5|TRBJ2-1
TGTGCCAGCAGAAATAGCGGGGGGAACAATGAGCAGTTCTTC
CASRNSGGNNEQFF
>NA|NA|TRBV7-2|TRBJ1-5
TGTGCCAGCAGCTTTTCGCAGGCTCCCAATCAGCCCCAGCATTTT
CASSFSQAPNQPQHF
>NA|NA|TRBV10-3|TRBJ2-5
TGTGCCATCAGCGCCGCGGGCCAAGAGACCCAGTACTTC
CAISAAGQETQYF
>few|TRBD2|TRBV5-4|TRBJ2-5
TGTGCCAGCAGCTTGGGACTAGCTTCGGAGACCCAGTACTTC
CASSLGLASETQYF
>NA|NA|TRBV27|TRBJ2-3
TGTGCCAGCAGCCGGTCGGGTTCCGATACGCAGTATTTT
CASSRSGSDTQYF
>NA|NA|TRBV5-1|TRBJ1-3
TGCGCCAGCAGCTTCGCGGCCGGCTCTGGAAACACCATATATTTT
CASSFAAGSGNTIYF
>once|NA|TRBV19|TRBJ2-2
TGTGCCAGTAGTATTGTCGGCAGGGGGAACACCGGGGAGCTGTTTTTT
CASSIVGRGNTGELFF
>NA|NA|TRBV5-1|TRBJ1-5
TGCGCCAGCAGCTTGGGGGACATCGATCAGCCCCAGCATTTT
CASSLGDIDQPQHF
>NA|TRBD1|TRBV9|TRBJ1-1
TGTGCCAGCAGCGGAGGGACAGGCACTGAAGCTTTCTTT
CASSGGTGTEAFF
>NA|NA|TRBV4-2|TRBJ1-4
TGTGCCAGCAGCCAAGAGAGGGGTCCAACTAATGAAAAACTGTTTTTT
CASSQERGPTNEKLFF
>NA|NA|TRBV6-5|TRBJ1-2
TGTGCCAGCAAGTCACACGAGGCTAACTATGGCTACACCTTC
CASKSHEANYGYTF
>NA|NA|TRBV6-5|TRBJ1-5
TGTGCCAGCACCGCCCCCCATGGGGGCAATTTT
CASTAPHGGNF